The 9 T cell receptor beta chains below all came from one sample that was sequenced in a study of OX40 agonist ivuxolimab in advanced cancers. TCRdb keeps only in-frame clones here, not all; method: immunoSEQ multiplex PCR. The sample yields roughly 150,000 clones, around 94% seen once. The sample here was CD4+ or CD8+ T cells sorted from blood, taken in a trial of the OX40 agonist ivuxolimab. All receptors derive from an adult with an advanced solid tumor such as melanoma, head and neck, liver or kidney cancer.

This clone appeared a single time. The chain links TRBV28 to TRBJ1-2; D is ambiguous. The length of the CDR3 is 15 residues. Germline CDR1 is MDHEN and CDR2 is SYDVKM. Trimming cost V 6 bases and J 0 bases, with 14 bases left between them. The CDR3 nucleotides read TGTGCCAGCAGGCAACCCAAGAATCCTAACTATGGCTACACCTTC. Protein: CASRQPKNPNYGYTF.

The chain links TRBV18 to TRBJ1-3; the D is unclear. CDR1 and CDR2 from the germline V gene are KGHSH and LQKENI. This CDR3 is 14 amino acids long. Trimming removed 2 bases at V and 8 bases at J, with 13 bases between. Here the CDR3 reads CASSPTPPGDTIYF. CDR3 sequence (DNA): TGTGCCAGCTCACCAACCCCCCCTGGGGACACCATATATTTT.

The chain carries TRBV29-1 and TRBJ1-1; 9 nucleotides agree with TRBD1. The CDR3 runs 14 residues. Germline values: CDR1 SQVTM, CDR2 ANQGSEA. Trimming took 0 bases from V and 5 from J; bases not matched to a gene: 4. CDR3 in amino acids: CSVEETGGWTEAFF. CDR3 in DNA: TGCAGCGTTGAAGAAACAGGGGGCTGGACTGAAGCTTTCTTT.

CDR3: CASSQELGTDTQYF. CDR3 sequence (DNA): TGTGCCAGCAGCCAAGAGCTGGGGACAGATACGCAGTATTTT. This sequence joins TRBV4-2 and TRBJ2-3; D is unclear. CDR3 length: 14 amino acids. Germline V lookup: CDR1 LGHNA, CDR2 YNFKEQ. V gave up 0 bases and J gave up 3 bases, with 7 bases separating them.

This sequence joins TRBV4-1 and TRBJ2-5; D perhaps matches TRBD2 (5 bases). The CDR3 runs to 15 residues. Germline V lookup: CDR1 MGHRA, CDR2 YSYEKL. V lost 3 bases and J lost 1, with 12 bases in between. The CDR3 spells CASSQTPAAQETQYF. Here the CDR3 DNA reads TGCGCCAGCAGCCAGACACCAGCGGCCCAAGAGACCCAGTACTTC.

The J gene is TRBJ1-2, the V gene TRBV11-2; a possible D gene is TRBD1 (6 bases). This CDR3 is 13 amino acids long. Per germline, CDR1 SGHAT and CDR2 FQNNGV. Trimming cost V 7 bases and J 5 bases, with 14 bases left between them. CDR3 protein: CASKGWQGYGYTF. The DNA for the CDR3 is TGTGCCAGCAAGGGGTGGCAGGGGTATGGCTACACCTTC.

The chain carries TRBV7-2 and TRBJ1-1; D is possibly TRBD1 (5 bases). Germline V gene lookup returns CDR1 SGHTA and CDR2 FQGNSA. V dropped 3 bases and J dropped 1 base, with 9 bases sitting between them. There are 14 residues in the CDR3. The chain's CDR3 is CASSLDTANTEAFF. CDR3 nucleotides: TGTGCCAGCAGCTTGGACACAGCGAACACTGAAGCTTTCTTT.

The chain joins TRBV19 to TRBJ1-3; TRBD1 aligns across 8 bases. From germline, CDR1 is LNHDA and CDR2 SQIVND (reference sequence). CDR3 length equals 21 residues. V lost 6 bases to trimming and J lost 8 bases; unmatched junction nucleotides: 30. This CDR3 reads CASRPAAFGGYDRGRRDTIYF. CDR3 DNA sequence: TGTGCCAGTAGGCCAGCCGCGTTTGGAGGATACGACAGGGGACGGCGGGACACCATATATTTT.

The chain is built from TRBV5-1 and TRBJ2-1; 12 nucleotides match TRBD2. CDR1 is SGHRS and CDR2 is YFSETQ in the germline V gene. The CDR3 is made up of 15 amino acids. After removal of 0 bases from V and 9 bases from J, the junction contained 4 bases not matched to a gene. As DNA, the CDR3 is TGCGCCAGCAGCTTGGTACTAGCGGGAGGATCTGAGCAGTTCTTC. Protein: CASSLVLAGGSEQFF.